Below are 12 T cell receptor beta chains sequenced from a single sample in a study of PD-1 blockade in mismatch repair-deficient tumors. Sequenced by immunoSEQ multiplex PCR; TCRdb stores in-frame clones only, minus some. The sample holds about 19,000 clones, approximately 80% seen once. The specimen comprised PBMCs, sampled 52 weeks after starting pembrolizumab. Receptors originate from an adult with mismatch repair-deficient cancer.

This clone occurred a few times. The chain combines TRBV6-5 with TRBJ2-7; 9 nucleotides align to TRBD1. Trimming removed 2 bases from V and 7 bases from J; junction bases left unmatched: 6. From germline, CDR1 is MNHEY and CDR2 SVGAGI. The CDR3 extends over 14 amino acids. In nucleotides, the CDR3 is TGTGCCAGCAGTTACCTGGGACAGGGTGGGGAGCAGTACTTC. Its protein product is CASSYLGQGGEQYF.

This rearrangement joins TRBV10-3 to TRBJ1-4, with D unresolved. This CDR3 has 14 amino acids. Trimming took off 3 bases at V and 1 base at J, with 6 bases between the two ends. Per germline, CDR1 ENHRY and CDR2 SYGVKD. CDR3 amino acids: CAISDEGTNEKLFF. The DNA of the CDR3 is TGTGCCATCAGTGATGAGGGAACTAATGAAAAACTGTTTTTT.

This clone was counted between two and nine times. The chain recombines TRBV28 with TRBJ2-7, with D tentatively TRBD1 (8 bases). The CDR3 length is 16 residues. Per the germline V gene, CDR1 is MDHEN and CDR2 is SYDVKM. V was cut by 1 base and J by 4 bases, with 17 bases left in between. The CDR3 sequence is CASSLSRTGRDYEQYF. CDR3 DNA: TGTGCCAGCAGTTTATCCCGGACAGGGAGGGATTACGAGCAGTACTTC.

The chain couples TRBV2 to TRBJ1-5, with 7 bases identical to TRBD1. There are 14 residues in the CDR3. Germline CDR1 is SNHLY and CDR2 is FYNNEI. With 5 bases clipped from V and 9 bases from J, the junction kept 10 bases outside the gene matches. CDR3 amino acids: CASSPDRAVGPQHF. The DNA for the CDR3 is TGTGCCAGCAGTCCCGACAGGGCGGTAGGGCCCCAGCATTTT.

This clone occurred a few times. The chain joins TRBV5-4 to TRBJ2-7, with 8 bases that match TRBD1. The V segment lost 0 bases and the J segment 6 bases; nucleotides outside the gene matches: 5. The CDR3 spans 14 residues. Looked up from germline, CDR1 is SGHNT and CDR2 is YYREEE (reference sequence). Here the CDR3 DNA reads TGTGCCAGCAGCTTGGTGCCAGGGGGCGCCGAGCAGTACTTC. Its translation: CASSLVPGGAEQYF.

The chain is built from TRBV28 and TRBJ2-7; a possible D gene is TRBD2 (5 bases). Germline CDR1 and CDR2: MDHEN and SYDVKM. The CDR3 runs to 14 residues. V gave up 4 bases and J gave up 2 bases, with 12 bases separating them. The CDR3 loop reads CASSSPAGPYEQYF. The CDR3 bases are TGTGCCAGCAGTTCCCCTGCGGGTCCCTACGAGCAGTACTTC.

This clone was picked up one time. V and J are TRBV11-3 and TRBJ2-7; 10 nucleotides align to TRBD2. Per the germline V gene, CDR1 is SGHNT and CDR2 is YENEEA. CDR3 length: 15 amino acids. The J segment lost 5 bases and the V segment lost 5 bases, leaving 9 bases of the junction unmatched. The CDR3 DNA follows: TGTGCCAGCAGCGACCAGGGACTAGCGATCGACGAGCAGTACTTC. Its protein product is CASSDQGLAIDEQYF.

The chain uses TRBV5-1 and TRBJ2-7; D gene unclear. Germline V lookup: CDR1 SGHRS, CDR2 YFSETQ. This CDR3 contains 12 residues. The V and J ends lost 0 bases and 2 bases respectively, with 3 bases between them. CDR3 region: CASSLDTYEQYF. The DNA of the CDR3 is TGCGCCAGCAGCTTGGACACCTACGAGCAGTACTTC.

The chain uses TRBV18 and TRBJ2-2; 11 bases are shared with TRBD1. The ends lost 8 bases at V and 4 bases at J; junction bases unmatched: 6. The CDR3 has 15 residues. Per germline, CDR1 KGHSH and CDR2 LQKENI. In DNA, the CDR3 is TGTGCCAGCCGCGGACAGGGGGCGAGCACCGGGGAGCTGTTTTTT. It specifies CASRGQGASTGELFF.

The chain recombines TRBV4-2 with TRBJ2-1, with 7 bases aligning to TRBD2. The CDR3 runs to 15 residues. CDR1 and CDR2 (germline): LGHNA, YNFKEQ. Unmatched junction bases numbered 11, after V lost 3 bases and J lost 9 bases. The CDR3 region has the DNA TGTGCCAGCAGCCAGGTAGGACTAGTACAGGTTGAGCAGTTCTTC. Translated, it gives CASSQVGLVQVEQFF.

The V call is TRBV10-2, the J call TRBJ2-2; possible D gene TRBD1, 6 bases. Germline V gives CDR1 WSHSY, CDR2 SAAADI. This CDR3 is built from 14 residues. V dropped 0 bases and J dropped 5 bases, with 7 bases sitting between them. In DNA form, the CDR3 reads TGCGCCAGCAGTGAGTCAGGACAGACCGGGGAGCTGTTTTTT. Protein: CASSESGQTGELFF.

The CDR3 sequence: CASSLAGLDYSYEQYF. The CDR3 DNA reads as TGTGCCAGCAGCTTAGCGGGACTAGATTACTCCTACGAGCAGTACTTC. The chain carries TRBV7-9 and TRBJ2-7; TRBD2 matches at 8 bases. The CDR3 has 16 residues. J lost 0 bases, V lost 0 bases, and 4 bases had no gene match. CDR1 and CDR2 from the germline V gene are SEHNR and FQNEAQ (reference sequence). Full variable domain (missing parts from reference TRBV7-9 and TRBJ2-7): DTGVSQNPRHKITKRGQNVTFRCDPISEHNRLYWYRQTLGQGPEFLTYFQNEAQLEKSRLLSDRFSAERPKGSFSTLEIQRTEQGDSAMYLCASSLAGLDYSYEQYFGPGTRLTVT.